This T cell receptor (beta chain) derives from a study of spatial heterogeneity in lung cancer. General study points: Counts of expanded alpha and beta TCRs within tumors tracked the tumor nonsynonymous mutation count.

TCRdb reanalysed the 5' RACE reads using MiXCR and keeps one entry per CDR3 protein. The table records some 1,900 distinct CDR3 sequences, roughly 1.1% of them present only once. Remarks on this clonotype: The target antigen is unknown.

Time point noted: sample taken at primary tumor resection. Whole RNA, isolated from tumor, nontumor lung or frozen PBMC, was sequenced without prior sorting. The material sequenced was lung tumor tissue, taken at surgery. The clonotype originates from a male donor with early-stage non-small cell lung cancer.

The CDR3 here is CSATPGTGGNEQFF. DNA for the CDR3: TGCAGTGCTACTCCCGGGACAGGGGGGAATGAGCAGTTCTTC. The V gene is TRBV20-1, the J gene TRBJ2-1, with 11 bases lining up with TRBD1. With V trimmed by 4 bases and J by 7 bases, 6 bases remained unmatched. Germline V CDR1 and CDR2: DFQATT, SNEGSKA (reference sequence). The CDR3 has 14 residues.